The 8 T cell receptor beta chains listed next were all sequenced from one sample in a study of cytomegalovirus exposure and HLA in healthy donors. 13 Jbeta primers and 60 Vbeta primers were used for the PCR. Using immunoSEQ multiplex PCR, the repertoire was profiled, and TCRdb retains in-frame clones only, with some absent. The sample consists of some 180,000 clones, 80% to 85% of them appearing once. Sequencing was done on a sample of PBMCs. The receptor set was obtained from a male donor in good health and CMV-seronegative.

This chain joins TRBV5-8 and TRBJ2-1; 16 bases match TRBD2. The length of the CDR3 is 18 residues. With 3 bases clipped from V and 6 bases from J, the junction kept 9 bases outside the gene matches. The germline CDR1 and CDR2 sequences are SGHTS and YDEGEE. Here the CDR3 reads CASSYAGTSGGDGNEQFF. The CDR3 nucleotides are TGTGCCAGCAGCTACGCCGGGACTAGCGGGGGGGATGGCAATGAGCAGTTCTTC.

The chain couples TRBV2 to TRBJ2-1; possibly TRBD1 for D (6 bases). CDR3 length: 15 amino acids. CDR1 SNHLY and CDR2 FYNNEI come from the germline V gene. Deletions cut 4 bases from V and 3 bases from J, with 13 bases between. The CDR3 bases are TGTGCCAGCAGTGCCGGACAGCCAGGCTACAATGAGCAGTTCTTC. It translates to CASSAGQPGYNEQFF.

There are a few counts of this clone. V gene TRBV9 combines with J gene TRBJ2-5; 11 bases map to TRBD1. This CDR3 has 15 residues. The V gene's germline CDR1 is SGDLS and CDR2 YYNGEE. Trimming cost V 3 bases and J 3 bases; bases outside gene matches: 4. The CDR3: CASSAWDRGEETQYF. CDR3 sequence (DNA): TGTGCCAGCAGCGCTTGGGACAGGGGGGAAGAGACCCAGTACTTC.

The gene calls are TRBV7-9 and TRBJ2-2; 10 bases match TRBD2. Germline CDR1 reads SEHNR; CDR2 reads FQNEAQ (reference sequence). This CDR3 comprises 18 residues. Trimming removed 1 base from V and 2 bases from J; junction bases left unmatched: 7. The DNA for the CDR3 is TGTGCCAGCAGCTTAGTTGGCCTAGCGGGGGACAACACCGGGGAGCTGTTTTTT. It yields the protein CASSLVGLAGDNTGELFF.

This chain links TRBV5-1 with TRBJ2-7; D uncertain. The CDR3 totals 13 residues. Per germline, CDR1 SGHRS and CDR2 YFSETQ. V lost 0 bases, J lost 0 bases, and 4 bases lay in between. CDR3 coding DNA: TGCGCCAGCAGCTTGGAACACTCCTACGAGCAGTACTTC. Translated: CASSLEHSYEQYF. The full variable domain, completed using reference TRBV5-1 and TRBJ2-7, is KAGVTQTPRYLIKTRGQQVTLSCSPISGHRSVSWYQQTPGQGLQFLFEYFSETQRNKGNFPGRFSGRQFSNSRSEMNVSTLELGDSALYLCASSLEHSYEQYFGPGTRLTVT.

CDR3 amino acids: CASIPGQGIYNEQFF. CDR3 DNA sequence: TGTGCCAGTATCCCGGGACAGGGGATATACAATGAGCAGTTCTTC. The gene calls are TRBV19 and TRBJ2-1; 10 nucleotides agree with TRBD1. The germline V gene has CDR1 LNHDA and CDR2 SQIVND (reference sequence). The CDR3 length is 15 residues. Losses at the gene ends were 7 bases for V and 4 bases for J; bases not matched to a gene: 7.

Only a few counts were recorded for this clone. V gene TRBV5-8 combines with J gene TRBJ1-5, with 11 bases matching TRBD1. The V gene end was trimmed by 4 bases and the J gene end by 2 bases; junction bases not matched to a gene: 5. This CDR3 has 16 amino acids. The germline gives CDR1 SGHTS, CDR2 YDEGEE. Written as DNA, the CDR3 is TGTGCCAGCAGCGCGGGACAGGGGGGACGCAATCAGCCCCAGCATTTT. Its protein is CASSAGQGGRNQPQHF.

This chain links TRBV6-6 with TRBJ1-5; 8 nucleotides agree with TRBD1. V gave up 0 bases and J gave up 1 base; unmatched junction bases: 2. CDR3 length: 16 residues. CDR1 MNHNY and CDR2 SVGAGI come from the germline V gene (reference sequence). The CDR3 region is CASSYSGQESNQPQHF. In DNA form, the CDR3 reads TGTGCCAGCAGTTACTCGGGACAGGAGAGCAATCAGCCCCAGCATTTT.